Listed below are T cell receptor beta chains from one sample, sequenced in a study of blood T cell repertoires in COVID-19. Only in-frame clones appear in the TCRdb table, and some are missing; sequencing was by immunoSEQ multiplex PCR. The sample includes about 160,000 clones, 80% to 95% of them seen just once. The sequenced material came from peripheral blood. These receptors all come from a woman aged 50 to 60 with acute or convalescent COVID-19. Both conserved end residues are part of each CDR3. The order of the fields is V gene, clone size, J gene, CDR3 length, D gene, CDR3 protein, CDR3 DNA. D genes are given only for firm matches. Clone size is stated in some rows and not others, as once, few, many or a class when expanded.

v_gene: TRBV19; abundance: .; j_gene: TRBJ2-2; len: 17; d_gene: TRBD2; CDR3aa: CASSIGLAGDRGGELFF; CDR3nt: TGTGCCAGTAGTATCGGACTAGCGGGAGACCGGGGCGGGGAGCTGTTTTTT
v_gene: TRBV28; abundance: .; j_gene: TRBJ1-5; len: 14; d_gene: .; CDR3aa: CASSFAGRNQPQHF; CDR3nt: TGTGCCAGCAGTTTTGCAGGCCGCAATCAGCCCCAGCATTTT
v_gene: TRBV18; abundance: .; j_gene: TRBJ2-5; len: 16; d_gene: .; CDR3aa: CASSPWGSGGQETQYF; CDR3nt: TGTGCCAGCTCACCGTGGGGGTCCGGGGGCCAAGAGACCCAGTACTTC
v_gene: TRBV29-1; abundance: .; j_gene: TRBJ2-1; len: 16; d_gene: .; CDR3aa: CSVIPPDRTVNNEQFF; CDR3nt: TGCAGCGTTATCCCCCCCGACCGGACAGTTAACAATGAGCAGTTCTTC
v_gene: TRBV7-9; abundance: .; j_gene: TRBJ1-1; len: 17; d_gene: TRBD1; CDR3aa: CASSLRQGLLMNTEAFF; CDR3nt: TGTGCCAGCAGCCTGCGACAGGGGTTACTCATGAACACTGAAGCTTTCTTT
v_gene: TRBV28; abundance: .; j_gene: TRBJ2-7; len: 13; d_gene: .; CDR3aa: CASSLGGSVEQYF; CDR3nt: TGTGCCAGCAGTTTAGGTGGGAGTGTCGAGCAGTACTTC
v_gene: TRBV7-8; abundance: once; j_gene: TRBJ2-1; len: 20; d_gene: TRBD2; CDR3aa: CASSRVGYSGRGSSYNEQFF; CDR3nt: TGTGCCAGCAGCCGTGTCGGCTATAGCGGGAGGGGGAGCTCCTACAATGAGCAGTTCTTC
v_gene: TRBV13; abundance: .; j_gene: TRBJ1-2; len: 13; d_gene: TRBD1; CDR3aa: CASSLDRGGSYTF; CDR3nt: TGTGCCAGCAGCCTCGACAGGGGTGGTAGCTACACCTTC
v_gene: TRBV19; abundance: .; j_gene: TRBJ2-7; len: 16; d_gene: .; CDR3aa: CASSPRPWGPVSEQYF; CDR3nt: TGTGCCAGTAGTCCCCGGCCTTGGGGGCCTGTTTCCGAGCAGTACTTC
v_gene: TRBV12-3/TRBV12-4; abundance: .; j_gene: TRBJ1-2; len: 13; d_gene: .; CDR3aa: CASSSGGPYGYTF; CDR3nt: TGTGCCAGCAGTTCGGGGGGGCCGTATGGCTACACCTTC
v_gene: TRBV7-2; abundance: .; j_gene: TRBJ1-5; len: 14; d_gene: .; CDR3aa: CASSPGQGRKPQHF; CDR3nt: TGTGCCAGCAGCCCCGGCCAGGGCAGGAAGCCCCAGCATTTT
v_gene: TRBV3-1/TRBV3-2; abundance: .; j_gene: TRBJ2-4; len: 15; d_gene: .; CDR3aa: CASSQDRITKNIQYF; CDR3nt: TGTGCCAGCAGCCAAGACAGGATAACCAAAAACATTCAGTACTTC
v_gene: TRBV30; abundance: .; j_gene: TRBJ1-3; len: 12; d_gene: .; CDR3aa: CAWRSSGNTIYF; CDR3nt: TGTGCCTGGAGGAGCTCTGGAAACACCATATATTTT
v_gene: TRBV5-4; abundance: .; j_gene: TRBJ2-1; len: 14; d_gene: .; CDR3aa: CASSAGLSYNEQFF; CDR3nt: TGTGCCAGCAGTGCAGGGTTGTCCTACAATGAGCAGTTCTTC
v_gene: TRBV28; abundance: .; j_gene: TRBJ2-3; len: 12; d_gene: .; CDR3aa: CASSWGGHTQYF; CDR3nt: TGTGCCAGCAGCTGGGGGGGGCATACGCAGTATTTT
v_gene: TRBV28; abundance: once; j_gene: TRBJ1-2; len: 13; d_gene: .; CDR3aa: CASSLQGSYGYTF; CDR3nt: TGTGCCAGCAGTTTACAGGGAAGCTATGGCTACACCTTC
v_gene: TRBV10-3; abundance: .; j_gene: TRBJ2-7; len: 11; d_gene: .; CDR3aa: CATQSGYEQYF; CDR3nt: TGTGCCACCCAGTCAGGCTACGAGCAGTACTTC
v_gene: TRBV19; abundance: .; j_gene: TRBJ1-2; len: 18; d_gene: .; CDR3aa: CASSTQGGYSASNYGYTF; CDR3nt: TGTGCCAGTAGTACTCAAGGGGGTTACTCCGCCTCGAACTATGGCTACACCTTC
v_gene: TRBV5-1; abundance: .; j_gene: TRBJ2-7; len: 14; d_gene: TRBD1; CDR3aa: CASSSMTGGSEQYF; CDR3nt: TGCGCCAGCAGCTCGATGACAGGGGGCAGCGAGCAGTACTTC
v_gene: TRBV25-1; abundance: once; j_gene: TRBJ1-2; len: 14; d_gene: .; CDR3aa: CASSYTGGSYGYTF; CDR3nt: TGTGCCAGCAGTTACACGGGGGGCAGCTATGGCTACACCTTC
v_gene: TRBV3-1/TRBV3-2; abundance: .; j_gene: TRBJ1-2; len: 14; d_gene: TRBD1; CDR3aa: CASSQPRDSKGYTF; CDR3nt: TGTGCCAGCAGCCAACCTCGGGACAGTAAGGGCTACACCTTC
v_gene: TRBV19; abundance: .; j_gene: TRBJ2-1; len: 15; d_gene: TRBD1; CDR3aa: CASTPRQGANREQFF; CDR3nt: TGTGCCAGTACCCCGAGACAGGGGGCGAACCGGGAGCAGTTCTTC
v_gene: TRBV30; abundance: .; j_gene: TRBJ2-5; len: 14; d_gene: TRBD2; CDR3aa: CAWAGLAGIETQYF; CDR3nt: TGTGCCTGGGCGGGACTAGCGGGAATAGAGACCCAGTACTTC
v_gene: TRBV6-4; abundance: few; j_gene: TRBJ1-1; len: 14; d_gene: .; CDR3aa: CASSDSRRSTEAFF; CDR3nt: TGTGCCAGCAGTGACTCTAGGAGGTCCACTGAAGCTTTCTTT
v_gene: TRBV18; abundance: .; j_gene: TRBJ1-2; len: 15; d_gene: .; CDR3aa: CASSLSGAPSYGYTF; CDR3nt: TGTGCCAGCTCACTTTCAGGGGCGCCATCCTATGGCTACACCTTC
v_gene: TRBV5-4; abundance: .; j_gene: TRBJ2-1; len: 16; d_gene: TRBD2; CDR3aa: CASSLLAGGNRGKQFF; CDR3nt: TGTGCCAGCAGCTTGCTGGCGGGAGGTAATCGTGGTAAACAGTTCTTC
v_gene: TRBV2; abundance: .; j_gene: TRBJ1-6; len: 14; d_gene: .; CDR3aa: CASNLRQVRSPLHF; CDR3nt: TGTGCCAGCAATCTAAGACAAGTCAGGTCACCCCTCCACTTT
v_gene: TRBV6-5; abundance: .; j_gene: TRBJ1-5; len: 14; d_gene: TRBD1; CDR3aa: CASRATGGTQPQHF; CDR3nt: TGTGCCAGCAGGGCGACAGGGGGCACCCAGCCCCAGCATTTT
v_gene: TRBV28; abundance: .; j_gene: TRBJ2-7; len: 15; d_gene: TRBD2; CDR3aa: CASSFGGLERYEQYF; CDR3nt: TGTGCCAGCAGTTTCGGGGGACTAGAGAGGTACGAGCAGTACTTC
v_gene: TRBV30; abundance: .; j_gene: TRBJ2-7; len: 14; d_gene: .; CDR3aa: CAWSGGDFAYEQYF; CDR3nt: TGTGCCTGGAGTGGGGGGGACTTCGCCTACGAGCAGTACTTC
v_gene: TRBV28; abundance: once; j_gene: TRBJ2-2; len: 16; d_gene: .; CDR3aa: CASSQSTELFTGELFF; CDR3nt: TGTGCCAGCAGTCAGTCCACAGAATTATTCACCGGGGAGCTGTTTTTT
v_gene: TRBV19; abundance: .; j_gene: TRBJ2-7; len: 14; d_gene: TRBD1; CDR3aa: CASSTTGGWSEQYF; CDR3nt: TGTGCCAGTAGTACTACAGGGGGCTGGAGCGAGCAGTACTTC
v_gene: TRBV2; abundance: .; j_gene: TRBJ1-1; len: 11; d_gene: .; CDR3aa: CASKLVSEAFF; CDR3nt: TGTGCCAGCAAGTTGGTGAGTGAAGCTTTCTTT
v_gene: TRBV28; abundance: once; j_gene: TRBJ1-2; len: 13; d_gene: .; CDR3aa: CASRTGPSYGYTF; CDR3nt: TGTGCCAGCAGGACAGGCCCTAGCTATGGCTACACCTTC
v_gene: TRBV14; abundance: .; j_gene: TRBJ2-1; len: 15; d_gene: TRBD2; CDR3aa: CASSLGTSSWYEQFF; CDR3nt: TGTGCCAGCAGCCTAGGGACTAGCTCTTGGTATGAGCAGTTCTTC
v_gene: TRBV6-5; abundance: .; j_gene: TRBJ1-3; len: 15; d_gene: .; CDR3aa: CASSPTGRWGNTIYF; CDR3nt: TGTGCCAGCAGCCCGACGGGAAGGTGGGGAAACACCATATATTTT
v_gene: TRBV24-1; abundance: .; j_gene: TRBJ2-1; len: 11; d_gene: .; CDR3aa: CATSDLNEQFF; CDR3nt: TGTGCCACCAGTGACCTCAATGAGCAGTTCTTC
v_gene: TRBV3-1/TRBV3-2; abundance: .; j_gene: TRBJ2-7; len: 16; d_gene: .; CDR3aa: CASSQVSTRPTYEQYF; CDR3nt: TGTGCCAGCAGCCAAGTGTCTACCAGGCCGACCTACGAGCAGTACTTC
v_gene: TRBV24-1; abundance: .; j_gene: TRBJ2-5; len: 15; d_gene: TRBD1; CDR3aa: CATSDLGQGQETQYF; CDR3nt: TGTGCCACCAGTGATCTCGGACAGGGCCAAGAGACCCAGTACTTC